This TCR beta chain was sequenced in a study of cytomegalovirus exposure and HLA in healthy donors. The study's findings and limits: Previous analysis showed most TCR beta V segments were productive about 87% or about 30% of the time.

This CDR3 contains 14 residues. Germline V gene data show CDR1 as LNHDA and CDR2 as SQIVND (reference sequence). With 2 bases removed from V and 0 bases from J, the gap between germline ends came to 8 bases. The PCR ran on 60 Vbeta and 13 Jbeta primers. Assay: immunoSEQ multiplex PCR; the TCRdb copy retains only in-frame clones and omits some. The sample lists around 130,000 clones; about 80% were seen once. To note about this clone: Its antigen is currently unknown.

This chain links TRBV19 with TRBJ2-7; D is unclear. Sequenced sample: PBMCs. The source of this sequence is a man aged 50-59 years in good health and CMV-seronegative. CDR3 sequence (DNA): TGTGCCAGTAGTATACAGGTTACCTCCTACGAGCAGTACTTC. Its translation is CASSIQVTSYEQYF.